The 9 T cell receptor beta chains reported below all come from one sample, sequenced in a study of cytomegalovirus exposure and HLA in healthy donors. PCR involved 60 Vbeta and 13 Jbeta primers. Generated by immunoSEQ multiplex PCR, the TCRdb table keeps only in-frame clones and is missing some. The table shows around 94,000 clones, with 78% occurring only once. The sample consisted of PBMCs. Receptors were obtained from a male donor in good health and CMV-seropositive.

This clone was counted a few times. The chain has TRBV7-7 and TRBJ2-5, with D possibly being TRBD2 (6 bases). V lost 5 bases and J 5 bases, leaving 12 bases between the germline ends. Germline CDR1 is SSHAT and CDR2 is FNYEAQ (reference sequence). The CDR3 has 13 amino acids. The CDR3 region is CASSRGGWETQYF. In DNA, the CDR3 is TGTGCCAGCAGCCGTGGAGGGTGGGAGACCCAGTACTTC.

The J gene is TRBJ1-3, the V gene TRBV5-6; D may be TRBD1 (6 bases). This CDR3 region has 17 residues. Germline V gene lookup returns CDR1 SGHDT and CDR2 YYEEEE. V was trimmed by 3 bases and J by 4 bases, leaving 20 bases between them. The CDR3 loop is CASSWNTGHNTGNTIYF. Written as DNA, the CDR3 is TGTGCCAGCAGCTGGAATACGGGACATAATACCGGAAACACCATATATTTT.

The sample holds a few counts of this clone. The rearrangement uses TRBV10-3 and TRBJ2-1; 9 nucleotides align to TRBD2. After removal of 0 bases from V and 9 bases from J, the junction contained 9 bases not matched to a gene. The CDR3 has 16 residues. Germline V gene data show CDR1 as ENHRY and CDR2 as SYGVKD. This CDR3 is CAISESGGGGAAEQFF. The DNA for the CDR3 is TGTGCCATCAGTGAGTCGGGAGGCGGGGGGGCGGCTGAGCAGTTCTTC.

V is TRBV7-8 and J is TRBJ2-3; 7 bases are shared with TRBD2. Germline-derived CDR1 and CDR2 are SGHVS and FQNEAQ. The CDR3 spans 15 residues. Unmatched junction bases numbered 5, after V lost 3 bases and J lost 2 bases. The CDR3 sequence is CASSFSGTNTDTQYF. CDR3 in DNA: TGTGCCAGCAGCTTCTCCGGGACTAACACAGATACGCAGTATTTT.

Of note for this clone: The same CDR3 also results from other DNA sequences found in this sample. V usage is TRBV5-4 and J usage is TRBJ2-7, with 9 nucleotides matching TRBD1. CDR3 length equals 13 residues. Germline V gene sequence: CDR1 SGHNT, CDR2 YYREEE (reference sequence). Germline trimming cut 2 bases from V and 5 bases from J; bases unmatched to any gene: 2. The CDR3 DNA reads TGTGCCAGCAGCTTAGGACAGGGGAACGAGCAGTACTTC. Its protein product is CASSLGQGNEQYF.

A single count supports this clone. The CDR3 DNA is TGTGCCAGCAATTTAGGGGGGAACACTGAAGCTTTCTTT. It yields the protein CASNLGGNTEAFF. The chain uses TRBV6-6 and TRBJ1-1, with D perhaps TRBD1 (6 bases). The V gene lost 7 bases and the J gene lost 1 base, with 10 bases spanning the gap. The CDR3 length is 13 residues. Per the germline V gene, CDR1 is MNHNY and CDR2 is SVGAGI (reference sequence).

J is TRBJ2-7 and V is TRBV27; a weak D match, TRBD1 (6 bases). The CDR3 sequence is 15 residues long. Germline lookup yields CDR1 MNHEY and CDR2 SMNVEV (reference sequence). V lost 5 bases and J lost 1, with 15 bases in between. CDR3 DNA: TGTGCCAGCAGTCCAATTGCAGGACAGTCCTACGAGCAGTACTTC. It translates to CASSPIAGQSYEQYF.

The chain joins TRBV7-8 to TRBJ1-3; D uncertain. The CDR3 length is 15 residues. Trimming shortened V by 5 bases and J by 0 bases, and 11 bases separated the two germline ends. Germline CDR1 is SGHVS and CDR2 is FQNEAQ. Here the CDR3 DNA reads TGTGCCAGCAGCCGAGATCGAGTCTCTGGAAACACCATATATTTT. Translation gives CASSRDRVSGNTIYF.

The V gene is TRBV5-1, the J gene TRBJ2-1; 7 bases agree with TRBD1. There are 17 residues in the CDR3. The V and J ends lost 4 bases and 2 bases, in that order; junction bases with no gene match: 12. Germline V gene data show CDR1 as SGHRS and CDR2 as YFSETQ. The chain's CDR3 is CASSLPQGEYAYNEQFF. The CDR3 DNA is TGCGCCAGCAGCCTCCCCCAGGGGGAGTATGCCTACAATGAGCAGTTCTTC.